This record concerns one T cell receptor (beta chain) sequence. Antigen: not known. This entry comes from a study of T-cell memory formation after mild COVID-19. Study as a whole: The two donors had largely donor-specific TCR clusters.

Whole-study results and caveats: Those CD4+ clones that contracted were mainly in CM and EM (CD8+ ones in EMRA).

The CDR3 is made up of 12 amino acids. The ends were cut back, 5 bases at V and 9 bases at J, with 13 bases in the middle. The germline CDR1 and CDR2 sequences are SEHNR and FQNEAQ (reference sequence). TCRdb analysed the 5' RACE reads with MiXCR anew, one entry per CDR3 protein. The sample lists fewer than 600,000 distinct CDR3 sequences; roughly a fifth were seen once. The TCR originated in an adult woman who had mild COVID-19 (a few samples of this study predate the infection). Cell type and time point are not known. The chain couples TRBV7-9 to TRBJ1-1; D is uncertain. Sequenced material: PBMCs or a T cell subset sorted from them (not recorded which). CDR3 loop: CASSPIYPQAFF. CDR3 nucleotide sequence: TGTGCCAGCAGCCCTATATACCCGCAAGCTTTCTTT.